These T cell receptor beta chains were read from a single sample in a study of blood T cell repertoires in COVID-19. Clones were read by immunoSEQ multiplex PCR, and TCRdb kept only the in-frame ones, dropping some. The repertoire holds around 270,000 clones, approximately 91% seen once, with approximately 2.6% in the top ten. The sample comprised peripheral blood. These receptors were collected from a person under 35 with COVID-19, enrolled during active disease. Both conserved end residues are part of each CDR3. The D gene is left open where the match is weak. The size field is filled for only some rows; it gives once, few, many or a size class.

j_gene: TRBJ2-5; abundance: NA; v_gene: TRBV28; d_gene: NA; CDR3nt: TGTGCCAGCAGTTTCTCAGAGACCCAGTACTTC; CDR3aa: CASSFSETQYF
j_gene: TRBJ1-1; abundance: NA; v_gene: TRBV14; d_gene: NA; CDR3nt: TGTGCCAGCAGTGCTGGGGCTGGTGCTTTCTTT; CDR3aa: CASSAGAGAFF
j_gene: TRBJ2-7; abundance: NA; v_gene: TRBV5-6; d_gene: NA; CDR3nt: TGTGCCAGCAGCTACCGGAGCTCCTACGAGCAGTACTTC; CDR3aa: CASSYRSSYEQYF
j_gene: TRBJ1-4; abundance: once; v_gene: TRBV19; d_gene: NA; CDR3nt: TGTGCCAGTACGGCCACCAGGAATGAAAAACTGTTTTTT; CDR3aa: CASTATRNEKLFF
j_gene: TRBJ1-1; abundance: NA; v_gene: TRBV7-8; d_gene: NA; CDR3nt: TGTGCCAGCAGCCAAACAGGACCCAGGAACACTGAAGCTTTCTTT; CDR3aa: CASSQTGPRNTEAFF
j_gene: TRBJ2-7; abundance: NA; v_gene: TRBV13; d_gene: TRBD2; CDR3nt: TGTGCCAGCAGCTCTAGCGGGAGCTACGAGCAGTACTTC; CDR3aa: CASSSSGSYEQYF
j_gene: TRBJ1-1; abundance: NA; v_gene: TRBV5-6; d_gene: NA; CDR3nt: TGTGCCAGCAGCTTATTACAGATGAACACTGAAGCTTTCTTT; CDR3aa: CASSLLQMNTEAFF
j_gene: TRBJ2-7; abundance: NA; v_gene: TRBV4-2; d_gene: NA; CDR3nt: TGTGCCAGCAGCCAAGACTGGACACCTGCCTCCTACGAGCAGTACTTC; CDR3aa: CASSQDWTPASYEQYF
j_gene: TRBJ1-5; abundance: NA; v_gene: TRBV19; d_gene: NA; CDR3nt: TGTGCCAGTAGTTGGGGCAGGGGTAGCAATCAGCCCCAGCATTTT; CDR3aa: CASSWGRGSNQPQHF
j_gene: TRBJ1-2; abundance: NA; v_gene: TRBV5-1; d_gene: NA; CDR3nt: TGCGCCAGCAGCTTGGAGAGTAGGACAGCGGACTATGGCTACACCTTC; CDR3aa: CASSLESRTADYGYTF
j_gene: TRBJ1-2; abundance: NA; v_gene: TRBV3-1/TRBV3-2; d_gene: TRBD1; CDR3nt: TGTGCCAGCAGCCGATACCTTGGAGGGACAGGGGGCGGTGGCTACACCTTC; CDR3aa: CASSRYLGGTGGGGYTF
j_gene: TRBJ2-2; abundance: NA; v_gene: TRBV27; d_gene: TRBD1; CDR3nt: TGTGCCAGCAGTTTAGGGTGGGGACAGGGGTCTTTGAACACCGGGGAGCTGTTTTTT; CDR3aa: CASSLGWGQGSLNTGELFF
j_gene: TRBJ2-5; abundance: once; v_gene: TRBV6-2/TRBV6-3; d_gene: TRBD2; CDR3nt: TGTGCCAGCAGCGAAGGACTAGCGGGCGCCCAAGAGACCCAGTACTTC; CDR3aa: CASSEGLAGAQETQYF
j_gene: TRBJ1-2; abundance: NA; v_gene: TRBV12-3/TRBV12-4; d_gene: NA; CDR3nt: TGTGCCAGCAGTTTCAGGGGAGGGGATGGCTACACCTTC; CDR3aa: CASSFRGGDGYTF
j_gene: TRBJ1-6; abundance: NA; v_gene: TRBV7-8; d_gene: NA; CDR3nt: TGTGCCAGCAGCGCGTTAATCCGAGGGTCACCCCTCCACTTT; CDR3aa: CASSALIRGSPLHF
j_gene: TRBJ2-7; abundance: NA; v_gene: TRBV29-1; d_gene: NA; CDR3nt: TGCAGCGTTGAAGATAAAGGGAGCTCCTACGAGCAGTACTTC; CDR3aa: CSVEDKGSSYEQYF
j_gene: TRBJ1-1; abundance: NA; v_gene: TRBV7-8; d_gene: NA; CDR3nt: TGTGCCAGCAGCTCGGACAGGAACACTGAAGCTTTCTTT; CDR3aa: CASSSDRNTEAFF
j_gene: TRBJ2-5; abundance: NA; v_gene: TRBV19; d_gene: NA; CDR3nt: TGTGCCAGTAGTATATACGGAGGATCTGTTCGAGAGACCCAGTACTTC; CDR3aa: CASSIYGGSVRETQYF
j_gene: TRBJ1-1; abundance: NA; v_gene: TRBV19; d_gene: NA; CDR3nt: TGTGCCAGTAGTATCCGAGCGAACACTGAAGCTTTCTTT; CDR3aa: CASSIRANTEAFF
j_gene: TRBJ2-2; abundance: NA; v_gene: TRBV3-1/TRBV3-2; d_gene: TRBD1; CDR3nt: TGTGCCAGCATTGACAGGGGTTACGGCGGGGAGCTGTTTTTT; CDR3aa: CASIDRGYGGELFF
j_gene: TRBJ2-3; abundance: NA; v_gene: TRBV5-6; d_gene: NA; CDR3nt: TGTGCCAGCAGCTTGGCCTCGGGGGATACGCAGTATTTT; CDR3aa: CASSLASGDTQYF
j_gene: TRBJ2-3; abundance: NA; v_gene: TRBV28; d_gene: TRBD2; CDR3nt: TGTGCCACTGGGGGGGTGCTAGCGCGATCAGATACGCAGTATTTT; CDR3aa: CATGGVLARSDTQYF
j_gene: TRBJ1-6; abundance: NA; v_gene: TRBV19; d_gene: NA; CDR3nt: TGTGCCAGTACGGGGAACTATAATTCACCCCTCCACTTT; CDR3aa: CASTGNYNSPLHF
j_gene: TRBJ1-1; abundance: NA; v_gene: TRBV4-1; d_gene: NA; CDR3nt: TGCGCCAGCAGCCAAGTATGGGGCCAGCAGAACACTGAAGCTTTCTTT; CDR3aa: CASSQVWGQQNTEAFF
j_gene: TRBJ2-5; abundance: NA; v_gene: TRBV5-4; d_gene: NA; CDR3nt: TGTGCCAGCAGCCCGGAGGGCGGACCGCGGGGCCAAGAGACCCAGTACTTC; CDR3aa: CASSPEGGPRGQETQYF
j_gene: TRBJ1-1; abundance: few; v_gene: TRBV5-1; d_gene: TRBD1; CDR3nt: TGCGCCAGCAGCCCGGACAGGGTGGGAACTGAAGCTTTCTTT; CDR3aa: CASSPDRVGTEAFF
j_gene: TRBJ2-1; abundance: NA; v_gene: TRBV7-9; d_gene: NA; CDR3nt: TGTGCCAGCAGCCCGATGGACCCCGGGAGCTCCTACAATGAGCAGTTCTTC; CDR3aa: CASSPMDPGSSYNEQFF
j_gene: TRBJ2-2; abundance: NA; v_gene: TRBV29-1; d_gene: NA; CDR3nt: TGCAGCGTTGTTTTTGAGGGCTTCAGGGGGGTTCCCGGGGAGCTGTTTTTT; CDR3aa: CSVVFEGFRGVPGELFF
j_gene: TRBJ2-7; abundance: few; v_gene: TRBV2; d_gene: TRBD1; CDR3nt: TGTGCCAGCAACTACGACAGGGTGGGCTACGAGCAGTACTTC; CDR3aa: CASNYDRVGYEQYF
j_gene: TRBJ2-7; abundance: NA; v_gene: TRBV19; d_gene: NA; CDR3nt: TGTGCCAGTGCCCGACTAGTGGGGGCCTACGAGCAGTACTTC; CDR3aa: CASARLVGAYEQYF
j_gene: TRBJ1-1; abundance: NA; v_gene: TRBV19; d_gene: TRBD1; CDR3nt: TGTGCCAGTAGTATTGGGACAGGGGGAAACACTGAAGCTTTCTTT; CDR3aa: CASSIGTGGNTEAFF
j_gene: TRBJ1-3; abundance: many; v_gene: TRBV4-1; d_gene: NA; CDR3nt: TGCGCCAGCAGTAGGGATCAGGGAATGACCTCTGGAAACACCATATATTTT; CDR3aa: CASSRDQGMTSGNTIYF
j_gene: TRBJ1-2; abundance: NA; v_gene: TRBV4-3; d_gene: TRBD1; CDR3nt: TGCGCCAGCAGCCAAGAGAGGGGGACAGGGACCAACTATGGCTACACCTTC; CDR3aa: CASSQERGTGTNYGYTF
j_gene: TRBJ2-1; abundance: NA; v_gene: TRBV6-2/TRBV6-3; d_gene: TRBD2; CDR3nt: TGTGCCAGCAGCCAAGGACTAGGTTCGTTCTTC; CDR3aa: CASSQGLGSFF
j_gene: TRBJ1-2; abundance: NA; v_gene: TRBV6-5; d_gene: NA; CDR3nt: TGTGCCAGCATGGATTGGGGGCAGGGCTATGGCTACACCTTC; CDR3aa: CASMDWGQGYGYTF
j_gene: TRBJ2-3; abundance: once; v_gene: TRBV5-1; d_gene: NA; CDR3nt: TGCGCCAGCCGACTAGGTGAATTCACAGATACGCAGTATTTT; CDR3aa: CASRLGEFTDTQYF
j_gene: TRBJ2-7; abundance: NA; v_gene: TRBV7-3; d_gene: NA; CDR3nt: TGTGCCAGCAGCCTCCTGCGAGAGAGCGACGAGCAGTACTTC; CDR3aa: CASSLLRESDEQYF